Below, 26 T cell receptor beta chains from the same sample are listed, as sequenced in a study of ipilimumab plus nivolumab after autologous stem cell transplantation. Profiled with immunoSEQ multiplex PCR; TCRdb holds only in-frame clones, not every one. The table lists fewer than 15,000 clones, approximately 72% of them singletons, with 8.5% to 12% in the top ten. Material: PBMCs, obtained in a trial of ipilimumab plus nivolumab as post-transplant consolidation. The receptor source for this set is a male donor with primary mediastinal lymphoma.

The rearrangement joins TRBV29-1 to TRBJ1-2; 7 positions agree with TRBD1. The V gene end was trimmed by 4 bases and the J gene end by 1 base; junction bases not matched to a gene: 6. CDR1 is SQVTM and CDR2 is ANQGSEA in the germline V gene. CDR3 length equals 14 residues. CDR3 region: CSVVAGGLNYGYTF. CDR3 nucleotides: TGCAGCGTTGTAGCAGGGGGGCTTAACTATGGCTACACCTTC. The full variable domain, with the rest looked up from reference TRBV29-1 and TRBJ1-2, is SAVISQKPSRDICQRGTSLTIQCQVDSQVTMMFWYRQQPGQSLTLIATANQGSEATYESGFVIDKFPISRPNLTFSTLTVSNMSPEDSSIYLCSVVAGGLNYGYTFGSGTRLTVV.

Only a few counts were recorded for this clone. V and J are TRBV23-1 and TRBJ2-7, with D perhaps given as TRBD1 or TRBD2 (5 bases each). TRBV23-1 is recorded as an ORF, its role being uncertain. The CDR3 loop spans 14 amino acids. V lost 4 bases, J lost 3 bases, and 13 bases lay in between. The CDR3 reads CASSRGPMIYEQYF. The CDR3 region has the DNA TGCGCCAGCAGTCGGGGACCGATGATCTACGAGCAGTACTTC.

This clone was counted once. In DNA form, the CDR3 reads TGTGCCAGCAGCTTAGATCGGCTGGTCCGCCATGGCTACACCTTC. It translates to CASSLDRLVRHGYTF. The rearrangement links TRBV11-2 to TRBJ1-2; the D is unclear. The CDR3 runs to 15 residues. The germline V gene has CDR1 SGHAT and CDR2 FQNNGV. Trimming took 0 bases from V and 6 from J, leaving 14 bases between them.

J is TRBJ2-5 and V is TRBV18; D possibly uses TRBD1 or TRBD2 (6 bases each). The CDR3 extends over 16 amino acids. Germline-derived CDR1 and CDR2 are KGHSH and LQKENI. V lost 2 bases, J lost 5 bases, and 18 bases lay in between. CDR3 nucleotide sequence: TGTGCCAGCTCACCATTAGGAGGGGGGCCAAGGGAGACCCAGTACTTC. Its translation: CASSPLGGGPRETQYF.

The rearrangement joins TRBV9 to TRBJ2-5, with TRBD2 as a possible D gene (7 bases). Between the trimmed V and J ends, which lost 3 bases and 7 bases, there was a span of 13 bases. The CDR3 loop spans 13 amino acids. Germline lookup yields CDR1 SGDLS and CDR2 YYNGEE. In DNA, the CDR3 is TGTGCCAGCAGCGCGAAGGGGGGGGCGACCCAGTACTTC. Translated: CASSAKGGATQYF.

V gene TRBV7-8 combines with J gene TRBJ1-5; D gene uncertain. The CDR3 is 16 amino acids. Trimming pared 0 bases from V and 5 bases from J, leaving 14 bases between. CDR1 and CDR2 from the germline V gene are SGHVS and FQNEAQ. CDR3 protein: CASSLAPSRSYQPQHF. The CDR3, as DNA: TGTGCCAGCAGCTTAGCCCCTTCGCGGTCTTATCAGCCCCAGCATTTT. Variable domain in full (rest from reference TRBV7-8 and TRBJ1-5): GAGVSQSPRYKVAKRGQDVALRCDPISGHVSLFWYQQALGQGPEFLTYFQNEAQLDKSGLPSDRFFAERPEGSVSTLKIQRTQQEDSAVYLCASSLAPSRSYQPQHFGDGTRLSIL.

Here the CDR3 reads CASTQRGLAGGPGGDTQYF. In DNA, the CDR3 is TGTGCCAGCACTCAACGGGGACTAGCGGGAGGGCCAGGGGGAGATACGCAGTATTTT. The chain employs TRBV28 and TRBJ2-3, with 16 nucleotides matching TRBD2. Germline values: CDR1 MDHEN, CDR2 SYDVKM. This CDR3 is 19 amino acids long. The ends lost 7 bases at V and 5 bases at J; junction bases unmatched: 15.

The V and J genes are TRBV19 and TRBJ2-7; TRBD1 matches at 8 bases. The CDR3 consists of 18 residues. V lost 1 base and J lost 2; bases outside the gene matches: 13. CDR1 LNHDA and CDR2 SQIVND come from the germline V gene (reference sequence). The CDR3 nucleotides read TGTGCCAGTAGTATAGGCCCCCAACGGACAGGGTTGGCCTACGAGCAGTACTTC. Amino acid sequence: CASSIGPQRTGLAYEQYF.

This clone is labeled medium-sized (0.01 to 0.1%). V gene TRBV4-2 combines with J gene TRBJ1-5; D is undetermined. Germline CDR1 is LGHNA and CDR2 is YNFKEQ. The CDR3 is 19 residues long. The V and J ends lost 4 bases and 1 base respectively, with 23 bases between them. The chain's CDR3 is CASSRKTGSAPGSNQPQHF. CDR3 DNA: TGTGCCAGCAGCCGAAAGACCGGATCGGCCCCTGGGAGCAATCAGCCCCAGCATTTT.

This clone was recorded a few times. V gene TRBV9 combines with J gene TRBJ1-5; a weak D match, TRBD1 (5 bases). Germline lookup yields CDR1 SGDLS and CDR2 YYNGEE. With 0 bases removed from V and 9 bases from J, the gap between germline ends came to 16 bases. The CDR3 has 15 residues. The DNA of the CDR3 is TGTGCCAGCAGCGTAGCCCCGGACACGGTTTGGCCCCAGCATTTT. Residues: CASSVAPDTVWPQHF.

The genes are TRBV11-1 and TRBJ2-7, with no clear D. Trimming cost V 1 base and J 2 bases, with 12 bases left between them. The CDR3 runs to 15 residues. CDR1 is SGHAT, CDR2 FQDESV, per germline (reference sequence). CDR3 in DNA: TGTGCCAGCAGCTTAGTCGAGGACGCGGCCTACGAGCAGTACTTC. It specifies CASSLVEDAAYEQYF.

The V and J genes are TRBV28 and TRBJ2-1; 7 bases align to TRBD2. The CDR3 is 16 amino acids. With 8 bases clipped from V and 1 base from J, the junction kept 11 bases outside the gene matches. Germline-derived CDR1 and CDR2 are MDHEN and SYDVKM. CDR3 residues: CASLSAGVESYNEQFF. The CDR3, as DNA: TGTGCCAGCCTCTCGGCGGGAGTAGAGTCCTACAATGAGCAGTTCTTC.

The V gene is TRBV19, the J gene TRBJ2-2; no definite D call. The V gene lost 4 bases and the J gene lost 5 bases, with 8 bases spanning the gap. The germline CDR1 and CDR2 sequences are LNHDA and SQIVND (reference sequence). The CDR3 runs 13 residues. CDR3 DNA: TGTGCCAGTAGTACCCAAAGGACCGGGGAGCTGTTTTTT. Its translation: CASSTQRTGELFF. Full variable domain (remainder filled in from reference TRBV19 and TRBJ2-2): DGGITQSPKYLFRKEGQNVTLSCEQNLNHDAMYWYRQDPGQGLRLIYYSQIVNDFQKGDIAEGYSVSREKKESFPLTVTSAQKNPTAFYLCASSTQRTGELFFGEGSRLTVL.

V and J are TRBV9 and TRBJ1-2, with D possibly TRBD1 on 6 matching bases. V was shortened by 3 bases and J by 4 bases, with 16 bases between the two germline ends. The length of the CDR3 is 15 residues. Germline CDR1 SGDLS, CDR2 YYNGEE. Here the CDR3 reads CASSAPRGASYGYTF. DNA of the CDR3: TGTGCCAGCAGCGCCCCCCGGGGGGCTAGCTATGGCTACACCTTC.

The CDR3: CASSEGRLEAFF. CDR3 nucleotides: TGTGCCAGCAGTGAAGGGCGCCTTGAAGCTTTCTTT. This chain connects TRBV28 to TRBJ1-1; no clear D gene. Germline-derived CDR1 and CDR2 are MDHEN and SYDVKM. CDR3 length: 12 amino acids. The V end was cut by 5 bases, the J end by 7 bases, with 11 bases between.

CDR3 DNA: TGTGCCAGCAGTTCACCTGAGCTAGCCAAAAACATTCAGTACTTC. Protein product: CASSSPELAKNIQYF. The chain recombines TRBV28 with TRBJ2-4; no reliable D call. V gave up 4 bases and J gave up 0 bases, with 10 bases separating them. This CDR3 spans 15 amino acids. CDR1 is MDHEN, CDR2 SYDVKM, per germline.

The DNA of the CDR3 is TGTGCCAGCAGATTAACAGGGGAAGGCAATCAGCCCCAGCATTTT. Its protein is CASRLTGEGNQPQHF. The V and J genes are TRBV28 and TRBJ1-5, with TRBD1 matching 7 bases. CDR1 MDHEN and CDR2 SYDVKM come from the germline V gene. The CDR3 consists of 15 residues. V gave up 6 bases and J gave up 2 bases; unmatched junction bases: 7.

The V and J genes are TRBV7-2 and TRBJ1-2, with 10 bases fitting TRBD1. The CDR3 has 14 amino acids. Germline CDR1 reads SGHTA; CDR2 reads FQGNSA. After removal of 4 bases from V and 4 bases from J, the junction contained 3 bases not matched to a gene. The DNA of the CDR3 is TGTGCCAGCAGCTCAGGACAGGGGGGCTATGGCTACACCTTC. It translates to CASSSGQGGYGYTF.

The chain couples TRBV5-1 to TRBJ1-2, with D unresolved. The V gene's germline CDR1 is SGHRS and CDR2 YFSETQ. This CDR3 has 11 residues. V was pared by 8 bases and J by 8 bases, with 13 bases between. The CDR3 is CASQDATGYTF. The CDR3 DNA follows: TGCGCCAGTCAAGACGCCACAGGCTACACCTTC.

The V and J genes are TRBV4-1 and TRBJ2-7; 12 bases are a match to TRBD2. This CDR3 has 16 residues. The ends lost 0 bases at V and 2 bases at J; junction bases unmatched: 2. Germline V gives CDR1 MGHRA, CDR2 YSYEKL. This CDR3 reads CASSQELAGGTYEQYF. The CDR3 DNA follows: TGCGCCAGCAGCCAAGAGCTAGCGGGAGGGACCTACGAGCAGTACTTC.

Concerning this clone itself: Additional DNA sequences in this sample encode the identical CDR3. This chain joins TRBV7-2 and TRBJ1-1; D ambiguous. The V end lost 3 bases, the J end lost 1 base, and 6 bases lay between the germline ends. This CDR3 has 13 residues. Germline CDR1 SGHTA, CDR2 FQGNSA. Here the CDR3 DNA reads TGTGCCAGCAGCTTTCAAGGGAACACTGAAGCTTTCTTT. It translates to CASSFQGNTEAFF.

The chain combines TRBV28 with TRBJ2-5; 7 bases line up with TRBD2. The J call may be mistaken, given a closer DNA end match to TRBJ2-7. The CDR3 sequence is 14 residues long. Germline V gene sequence: CDR1 MDHEN, CDR2 SYDVKM. The CDR3 is CASNPAGVSYEQYF. The DNA for the CDR3 is TGTGCCAGCAATCCGGCGGGAGTCTCCTACGAGCAGTACTTC.

In this sample, this clone is medium-sized. The sample carries other DNA sequences with the same CDR3. The rearrangement joins TRBV5-6 to TRBJ2-7, with a weak D call TRBD1 (6 bases). CDR3 length equals 13 residues. In germline, CDR1 is SGHDT, CDR2 YYEEEE. Trimming left V 4 bases short and J 1 base short, with 9 bases between. The CDR3, as DNA: TGTGCCAGCAGCCCGACAGGTTCCTACGAGCAGTACTTC. This sequence encodes CASSPTGSYEQYF.

The V and J genes are TRBV10-3 and TRBJ1-5, with 8 bases lining up with TRBD1. V shed 4 bases, J shed 7 bases, and the junction held 9 bases outside the gene matches. The CDR3 is made up of 15 amino acids. In germline, CDR1 is ENHRY, CDR2 SYGVKD. The CDR3 bases are TGTGCCATCAGTGGGGCAGGGGGCGCCGAACAGCCCCAGCATTTT. It yields the protein CAISGAGGAEQPQHF.

This sequence joins TRBV7-9 and TRBJ1-1; D unclear. Germline V gene data show CDR1 as SEHNR and CDR2 as FQNEAQ (reference sequence). The CDR3 totals 18 residues. Trimming took off 1 base at V and 10 bases at J, with 28 bases between the two ends. The CDR3 region is CASSLVPPPDANSRGAFF. Here the CDR3 DNA reads TGTGCCAGCAGCTTAGTCCCGCCGCCCGACGCGAACAGCCGGGGAGCTTTCTTT.

The V gene is TRBV18, the J gene TRBJ2-5; D is unclear. The length of the CDR3 is 12 residues. With 3 bases removed from V and 6 bases from J, the gap between germline ends came to 8 bases. Germline-derived CDR1 and CDR2 are KGHSH and LQKENI. CDR3 sequence: CASSPQPKTQYF. DNA for the CDR3: TGTGCCAGCTCACCCCAACCGAAGACCCAGTACTTC.